The entry below gives a single T cell receptor beta chain sequence along with its context. This clonotype was counted at least ten times. Its recognized antigen is unknown. No much larger clone exists at a distance of one base, and base qualities are not known. Spanning cysteine to phenylalanine, the CDR3 consists of 15 amino acids. Solely the CDR3 DNA is kept, with 45 bases framed from the first base. From a lookup of the germline V gene (reference sequence), CDR1 and CDR2 are DFQATT and SNEGSKA. V is trimmed back by 5 bases and J by 0 bases, and the junction contains 6 bases that no gene match accounts for. This sample is part of a study of molecular identifiers for immune sequencing clone quantification (dated by TCRdb to the late 2010s). A note on the overall study: In a replicate experiment, RNA from about 21,000 or 97,000 naive CD8 T cells was split into five aliquots, four of which were sequenced. This methods study benchmarked molecular-identifier clustering-based TCR repertoire sequencing (MIDCIRS) and TCR RNA copy counting, using CD8 T cells to do so. On the study overall, not on this receptor specifically: Clones above 20 RNA copies held over 99% of molecules in CMV-specific effector cells but under 1% in naive cells. A single cell's worth of spiked-in Jurkat TCR RNA was reported detectable even among about 1.1 million naive CD8 T cells. The naive libraries included spiked-in Jurkat TCR RNA (roughly 9 copies' worth), and this RNA is not part of the donor repertoire. When barcode sub-clustering was not used, chimeric consensus sequences inflated TCR diversity, with chimeras reaching as high as 47%. Identical TCR molecules sharing a barcode could cause highly expanded clone sizes to be underestimated. Modeling gave about three recovered TCR RNA copies per cell versus 7.5 to 10 by digital PCR, implying roughly 28% capture efficiency.

Libraries of naive CD8 T cells were built from anywhere between roughly 18,000 and 1,000,000 sorted cells, with 10%, 30% or 50% of the purified RNA used. On a BD FACSAria II, naive CD8 T cells were FACS-sorted as CD8+CD4-CCR7+CD45RA+ and collected into RLT Plus buffer. To test detection sensitivity, Jurkat RNA equivalent to more than eight TCR copies was spiked into samples of about 19,000-1,000,000 naive CD8 T cells. Enrichment of CD8 T cells was done with RosetteSep CD8+ T Cell Enrichment Cocktail plus Ficoll-Paque, and ACK red cell lysis came afterward. The library came from PCR. TCRdb names NextSeq 500 as the instrument used. Preparation of bulk TCR libraries followed a previously described approach, with the TCR primers listed in Table S5. Total RNA was purified with the Qiagen AllPrep DNA/RNA kit. Before any analysis, reads coming from multiple sequencing runs of the same library were combined into one pool. The published analysis was carried out like this. Only reads with exact TCR constant sequence were kept, trimmed to 150 nt, and grouped by their 12-nt molecular barcodes. Within each barcode group, reads were sub-clustered at a 15% Levenshtein threshold, and quality-weighted consensus sequences were built per RNA molecule. Non-functional sequences were filtered out, along with any lower-count sequence sitting one edit away from another sequence. Based on a fit of two negative binomial distributions, barcode sub-clusters having less than 20% of the maximum read count were discarded. TCRdb itself trimmed the public reads at Q25 with fastp, ran MiXCR and retained productive beta chains. Each record represents a unique CDR3 protein, reported with the most common genes and DNA among its rows. The V and J calls come from TCRdb's annotation, not from the publication. The sample has 97,000 or so distinct CDR3 sequences on record, less than 25% of them singletons. The biggest ten clones account for about 0.99% of the sample.

The chain joins TRBV20-1 to TRBJ2-7; 11 junctional bases match TRBD2. Sample: naive CD8+ T cells from blood, with Jurkat cell RNA spiked in. Read against the paper, the sample's cell subset or site label means: FACS-sorted CD8+CD4-CCR7+CD45RA+ naive T cells. The source of this sequence is a human donor in good health. Some libraries in this study had Jurkat cell RNA spiked in. At the DNA level, the sequence is TGCAGTGCTCCAAGGACTAGCGGGTACTCCTACGAGCAGTACTTC. Its translation reads: CSAPRTSGYSYEQYF.